The next 3 T cell receptor beta chains were all read from a single sample in a study of cytomegalovirus exposure and HLA in healthy donors. A multiplex PCR was run with 60 Vbeta primers and 13 Jbeta primers. Clones were sequenced by immunoSEQ multiplex PCR, and TCRdb holds only the in-frame ones, with some missing. The sample lists 100,000 to 150,000 clones; about 81% were seen once. What was sequenced was PBMCs. The source is a woman aged 40-49 years in good health and CMV-seropositive.

V and J are TRBV14 and TRBJ1-5; 10 positions agree with TRBD1. CDR3 length equals 21 residues. The V and J ends lost 1 base and 0 bases, in that order; junction bases with no gene match: 15. Looked up from germline, CDR1 is SGHDN and CDR2 is FVKESK. CDR3 protein: CASSQVRRDRGLMYSNQPQHF. CDR3 bases: TGTGCCAGCAGCCAAGTGAGAAGGGACAGGGGATTAATGTATAGCAATCAGCCCCAGCATTTT.

The chain combines TRBV28 with TRBJ2-7, with 7 bases fitting TRBD1. The CDR3 totals 17 residues. V shed 4 bases, J shed 2 bases, and the junction held 14 bases outside the gene matches. Germline V CDR1 and CDR2: MDHEN, SYDVKM. CDR3 DNA: TGTGCCAGCAGTTCCGCGTCCGCCTCCGACAGGGCCTACGAGCAGTACTTC. Translation: CASSSASASDRAYEQYF.

CDR3 loop: CASSLTTGYQPQHF. The CDR3 coding sequence is TGTGCCAGCAGCTTAACGACAGGGTATCAGCCCCAGCATTTT. The chain couples TRBV7-3 to TRBJ1-5; 7 bases agree with TRBD1. CDR1 is SGHTA and CDR2 is FQGTGA in the germline V gene. The CDR3 length is 14 residues. The ends lost 0 bases at V and 5 bases at J; junction bases unmatched: 1.